The TCR beta chain under discussion was sequenced for a study of blood T cell repertoires in COVID-19. Turning to the study itself: PBMCs, B-cell-depleted T cells, or T cells were the source of the cDNA or gDNA that made up the material.

The method was immunoSEQ multiplex PCR; TCRdb's version includes in-frame clones alone and lacks a portion of them. This table holds some 150,000 clones, about 89% found once. The germline CDR1 and CDR2 sequences are PRHDT and FYEKMQ (reference sequence). Losses at the gene ends were 0 bases for V and 5 bases for J; bases not matched to a gene: 10. The CDR3 totals 18 residues. This TCR was recovered from a man aged 45-60 years who had recovered from COVID-19. The chain links TRBV13 to TRBJ2-3; TRBD2 matches 11 bases. The sequencing input was peripheral blood. For the CDR3, the DNA is TGTGCCAGCAGCTTAGGGCCTAGCGGGGGGCCCGCAGGAGATACGCAGTATTTT. Translated, it gives CASSLGPSGGPAGDTQYF.